The rows below give T cell receptor beta chains drawn from one sample of a study of blood T cell repertoires in COVID-19. Generated by immunoSEQ multiplex PCR, the TCRdb table keeps only in-frame clones and is missing some. Here the sample spans about 70,000 clones, around 84% being singletons. Input material: peripheral blood. The receptors come from a woman aged 80 or over with acute or convalescent COVID-19. CDR3s include the opening cysteine and the closing phenylalanine or tryptophan. Each record gives: D gene, clone size, V gene, J gene, CDR3 DNA, CDR3 protein. A D gene is named only where the DNA matches it firmly. Clone size is given for some rows only: seen once, a few or many times, or a class if the clone is expanded.

TRBD1,NA,TRBV10-3,TRBJ1-1,TGTGCCGTCAGACAGGGGGACGACACTGAAGCTTTCTTT,CAVRQGDDTEAFF
TRBD2,NA,TRBV6-2/TRBV6-3,TRBJ2-1,TGTGCCAGCAGTCGGGGGGGCGTAAATGAGCAGTTCTTC,CASSRGGVNEQFF
TRBD2,NA,TRBV7-2,TRBJ2-1,TGTGCCAGCAGCCCCGACGGGCGGGGGAAAGGTGGTGAGCAGTTCTTC,CASSPDGRGKGGEQFF
TRBD1,NA,TRBV9,TRBJ1-5,TGTGCCAGCAGCGTGGGGCAGGGGGTTACTCAGCCCCAGCATTTT,CASSVGQGVTQPQHF
NA,NA,TRBV27,TRBJ2-1,TGTGCCAGCAGTGCCCAGGACAGTTACAATGAGCAGTTCTTC,CASSAQDSYNEQFF
NA,NA,TRBV18,TRBJ1-5,TGTGCCAGCTCACTCTTTGAGGATCAGCCCCAGCATTTT,CASSLFEDQPQHF
TRBD1,NA,TRBV20-1,TRBJ1-2,TGCAGTGCTAGTTACAGGGGGTACTCCAGGGATGGCTACACCTTC,CSASYRGYSRDGYTF
NA,NA,TRBV30,TRBJ1-1,TGTGCCTGGGAACAGTGGGGTGAGGGCACTGAAGCTTTCTTT,CAWEQWGEGTEAFF
NA,NA,TRBV4-1,TRBJ2-3,TGCGCCAGCAGCCAAGATTTCCCCCCGGTTACAGATACGCAGTATTTT,CASSQDFPPVTDTQYF
NA,NA,TRBV5-1,TRBJ1-2,TGCGCCAGCAGCTTGGTATCAGGGAACTATGGCTACACCTTC,CASSLVSGNYGYTF
NA,NA,TRBV6-5,TRBJ2-1,TGTGCCAGCAGTTACTACGGGGATGAGCAGTTCTTC,CASSYYGDEQFF
TRBD2,NA,TRBV11-2,TRBJ2-7,TGTGCCAGCAGCTTCGGTCGGGGGGGAGACGAGCAGTACTTC,CASSFGRGGDEQYF
NA,NA,TRBV5-1,TRBJ1-1,TGCGCCAGCAGCTTGGCCGCGGCAGGGCGAGAAGCTTTCTTT,CASSLAAAGREAFF
TRBD1,once,TRBV19,TRBJ1-2,TGTGCCAGTAGTATGGACAGGGGAAACTATGGCTACACCTTC,CASSMDRGNYGYTF
NA,NA,TRBV2,TRBJ1-5,TGTGCCAGCACCCAAGGGGGCAATCAGCCCCAGCATTTT,CASTQGGNQPQHF
NA,NA,TRBV19,TRBJ2-1,TGTGCCAGTAGTGGTTACCAGAGCGGGGAGCAGTTCTTC,CASSGYQSGEQFF
NA,NA,TRBV11-3,TRBJ1-1,TGTGCCAGCAGCTTAGGGGCAGGGTACACTGAAGCTTTCTTT,CASSLGAGYTEAFF
TRBD1,NA,TRBV10-2,TRBJ2-7,TGCGCCAGCAGGCCCAGACAGGGGGCTTATTACGAGCAGTACTTC,CASRPRQGAYYEQYF
NA,NA,TRBV6-6,TRBJ1-1,TGTGCCAGCAGTCCCTCTTTTGAAGCTTTCTTT,CASSPSFEAFF